This is a list of T cell receptor beta chains from one sample in a study of OX40 agonist ivuxolimab in advanced cancers. Assay: immunoSEQ multiplex PCR; the TCRdb copy retains only in-frame clones and omits some. The table has more than 50,000 clones, roughly 85% seen once. The sample was CD4+ or CD8+ T cells sorted from blood, taken in a trial of the OX40 agonist ivuxolimab. The receptors come from an adult with an advanced solid tumor such as melanoma, head and neck, liver or kidney cancer. The CDR3 runs from the conserved cysteine through the conserved F or W. Fields, in order: J gene, V gene, CDR3 protein.

TRBJ2-5 | TRBV2 | CASSGMSPSRGETQYF
TRBJ2-3 | TRBV5-4 | CASSLGFGDPTDTQYF
TRBJ1-2 | TRBV28 | CASTDRGRGGYTF
TRBJ2-7 | TRBV14 | CASSQSRESEQYF
TRBJ1-2 | TRBV6-5 | CASSGTSMGYTF
TRBJ1-1 | TRBV7-9 | CASSLVLDTEAFF
TRBJ1-2 | TRBV2 | CASSDTALVDTF
TRBJ2-5 | TRBV19 | CASSRSGQGSGETQYF
TRBJ2-1 | TRBV18 | CASSPPGYEQFF
TRBJ2-5 | TRBV6-6 | CASSYSYGSQETQYF
TRBJ2-5 | TRBV2 | CASSRAGGPQETQYF
TRBJ1-3 | TRBV10-2 | CASSGPGANGNTIYF
TRBJ2-7 | TRBV21-1 | CASSNGTGSYEQYF
TRBJ2-2 | TRBV30 | CAWSGLAGGGELFF
TRBJ2-1 | TRBV10-2 | CASSESSGRYNEQFF
TRBJ2-5 | TRBV2 | CASTRAEQETQYF
TRBJ2-5 | TRBV2 | CASSVGDTQETQYF
TRBJ1-6 | TRBV5-4 | CASSAPDRDSPLHF
TRBJ2-7 | TRBV7-2 | CASSLRPGTTDYEQYF
TRBJ1-3 | TRBV25-1 | CASSATGGGNTIYF
TRBJ1-3 | TRBV6-6 | CASSRRQGAGNTIYF
TRBJ1-4 | TRBV19 | CASSPSTGSRKLFF
TRBJ2-5 | TRBV7-2 | CASSPRVQETQYF
TRBJ2-7 | TRBV11-2 | CASSLGSIEQYF
TRBJ2-1 | TRBV10-1 | CASSATSGSYNEQFF